A single T cell receptor beta chain is shown here with its context. Its antigen is not identified. TCRdb recomputed calls from the RT-PCR reads with MiXCR, one row per CDR3 protein. Of approximately 33,000 distinct CDR3 sequences in the sample, 50% to 75% are singletons; the top ten hold about 4.5%. The data derive from a study of yellow fever vaccine responses in identical twins. Regarding the study as a whole: Reportedly, the T cell response mounted by twins to vaccine seemed partly convergent, partly personalized.

The receptor was isolated from a woman under 30 who received the yellow fever vaccine. Sequences were derived from T cells from blood (PBMCs), unsorted or a sorted subset (not recorded which), sampled before or after yellow fever vaccination (not recorded which).

The CDR3, as DNA: TGTGCCAGCAGCGATCGCGAGGGGGTTGGGACCCAGTACTTC. This sequence encodes CASSDREGVGTQYF. The chain uses TRBV2 and TRBJ2-5; maybe TRBD1 (6 bases). Germline lookup yields CDR1 SNHLY and CDR2 FYNNEI. This CDR3 has 14 amino acids. The V end lost 6 bases, the J end lost 7 bases, and 18 bases lay between the germline ends.